Here is one T cell receptor (beta chain) with its context. The data were taken from a study of T cell changes during pregnancy in multiple sclerosis. Some clones are missing from TCRdb's copy, which holds only in-frame ones; the method was immunoSEQ multiplex PCR. The table includes around 72,000 clones, approximately 92% detected once. In germline, CDR1 is MNHEY, CDR2 SMNVEV (reference sequence). The V end lost 2 bases, the J end lost 1 base, and 9 bases lay between the germline ends. The CDR3 sequence is 14 residues long. The origin of this receptor is a female donor in good health, enrolled as a control in a pregnancy study. The sample was peripheral blood, taken in the second trimester of pregnancy. This rearrangement joins TRBV27 to TRBJ2-7, with D possibly being TRBD1 (5 bases). The DNA for the CDR3 is TGTGCCAGCAGTTTACTCCAGGGATCCTACGAGCAGTACTTC. The encoded protein is CASSLLQGSYEQYF.